One sample yielded the 11 T cell receptor beta chains listed below, sequenced in a study of shared clonotypes between healthy human individuals. TCRdb keeps only in-frame clones here, not all; method: immunoSEQ multiplex PCR. Here the sample spans about 1.1 million clones, about 72% being singletons. Input material: memory CD4+ T cells from PBMCs. Subset given: CD45RA-negative fraction. These receptors were collected from a man aged 18 to 35 in good health. Some clones in this sample may be carry-over from other donors' samples.

This clone was detected ten times or more. The rearrangement joins TRBV27 to TRBJ2-2; 9 bases are a match to TRBD1. Germline trimming cut 5 bases from V and 8 bases from J; bases unmatched to any gene: 9. Germline V lookup: CDR1 MNHEY, CDR2 SMNVEV (reference sequence). The length of the CDR3 is 15 residues. CDR3 sequence: CASSPSDRGTGELFF. CDR3 DNA sequence: TGTGCCAGCAGTCCCTCCGACAGGGGGACAGGGGAGCTGTTTTTT.

This clone was found once. The chain recombines TRBV19 with TRBJ2-6, with unresolved D. V was shortened by 1 base and J by 2 bases, with 9 bases between the two germline ends. This CDR3 has 16 amino acids. Germline V CDR1 and CDR2: LNHDA, SQIVND (reference sequence). The CDR3 sequence is CASSIGGGTGANVLTF. Written as DNA, the CDR3 is TGTGCCAGTAGTATAGGAGGTGGCACTGGGGCCAACGTCCTGACTTTC.

This clone was detected once. Other DNA sequences in the same sample also yield this CDR3. V is TRBV29-1 and J is TRBJ1-2; 7 bases match TRBD1. CDR1 is SQVTM and CDR2 is ANQGSEA in the germline V gene. Unmatched junction bases numbered 3, after V lost 7 bases and J lost 4 bases. The CDR3 extends over 11 amino acids. CDR3 coding DNA: TGCAGCGCCGGGGACAGCTATGGCTACACCTTC. Amino acids: CSAGDSYGYTF.

This clone was counted only a few times. V gene TRBV5-1 combines with J gene TRBJ1-5; maybe TRBD1 (5 bases). V was clipped by 4 bases and J by 4 bases, with 18 bases between them. The V gene's germline CDR1 is SGHRS and CDR2 YFSETQ. The CDR3 runs 16 residues. CDR3: CASSPTVGGSNQPQHF. In nucleotides, the CDR3 is TGCGCCAGCAGCCCGACGGTTGGGGGTTCAAATCAGCCCCAGCATTTT.

The rearrangement uses TRBV30 and TRBJ1-2; TRBD1 aligns across 8 bases. J lost 7 bases, V lost 6 bases, and 10 bases had no gene match. This CDR3 contains 13 residues. Germline V gene lookup returns CDR1 GTSNPN and CDR2 SVGIG (reference sequence). The CDR3 loop reads CACDADRESGYTF. The CDR3 DNA sequence: TGTGCCTGCGACGCGGACAGGGAAAGTGGCTACACCTTC.

V usage is TRBV10-3 and J usage is TRBJ1-4; D call uncertain. Trimming cost V 6 bases and J 0 bases, with 5 bases left between them. This CDR3 has 13 amino acids. From germline, CDR1 is ENHRY and CDR2 SYGVKD. DNA of the CDR3: TGTGCCATCAGCAGCTCAACTAATGAAAAACTGTTTTTT. Protein sequence: CAISSSTNEKLFF.

The sample holds many counts of this clone. The chain has TRBV7-2 and TRBJ1-2, with unresolved D. Germline loops: CDR1 SGHTA, CDR2 FQGNSA. V dropped 4 bases and J dropped 6 bases, with 12 bases sitting between them. There are 13 residues in the CDR3. The CDR3 protein is CASSSFAGDGYTF. The CDR3 DNA reads TGTGCCAGCAGCTCCTTTGCGGGAGATGGCTACACCTTC.

This clone was counted a few times. The chain combines TRBV5-1 with TRBJ1-3; D unclear. The CDR3 is made up of 19 amino acids. The V end lost 0 bases, the J end lost 0 bases, and 19 bases lay between the germline ends. CDR1 is SGHRS and CDR2 is YFSETQ in the germline V gene. Here the CDR3 reads CASSLAGAIWGSSGNTIYF. The CDR3 coding sequence is TGCGCCAGCAGCTTGGCCGGAGCGATCTGGGGATCCTCTGGAAACACCATATATTTT.

The chain couples TRBV6-5 to TRBJ2-7, with 9 bases that match TRBD2. The V gene's germline CDR1 is MNHEY and CDR2 SVGAGI. The V segment lost 6 bases and the J segment 3 bases; nucleotides outside the gene matches: 9. This CDR3 contains 15 residues. The chain's CDR3 is CASRPSLAGLYEQYF. The CDR3, as DNA: TGTGCCAGCAGACCCTCACTAGCGGGCCTCTACGAGCAGTACTTC.

Comments on this clone: The same CDR3 is also encoded by other DNA sequences in this sample. The V and J genes are TRBV11-1 and TRBJ1-1, with D perhaps TRBD1 (5 bases). The CDR3 sequence is 14 residues long. Germline lookup yields CDR1 SGHAT and CDR2 FQDESV (reference sequence). The V end was cut by 2 bases, the J end by 1 base, with 8 bases between. CDR3 bases: TGTGCCAGCAGCTTACGAGGGGAGAACACTGAAGCTTTCTTT. Its translation is CASSLRGENTEAFF.

The chain recombines TRBV4-1 with TRBJ1-5, with 7 bases fitting TRBD1. V was pared by 1 base and J by 7 bases, with 7 bases of the junction left unmatched. This CDR3 contains 15 residues. Per germline, CDR1 MGHRA and CDR2 YSYEKL. The chain's CDR3 is CASSQGRQGVQPQHF. CDR3 in DNA: TGCGCCAGCAGCCAAGGGCGACAGGGTGTGCAGCCCCAGCATTTT.